This T cell receptor (beta chain) was sequenced in a study of T cell changes during pregnancy in multiple sclerosis. Repertoires were generated with immunoSEQ multiplex PCR, while TCRdb's copy carries only in-frame clones and drops some. The table lists about 45,000 clones, around 90% of them singletons, with 0.7% in the top ten. This CDR3 contains 14 residues. Germline CDR1 reads MGHRA; CDR2 reads YSYEKL. After removal of 0 bases from V and 5 bases from J, the junction contained 3 bases not matched to a gene. The gene calls are TRBV4-1 and TRBJ2-7, with 8 bases aligning to TRBD1. The input for sequencing was CD4+ T cells from peripheral blood mononuclear cells, taken before pregnancy. This TCR came from a female donor with multiple sclerosis, enrolled in a pregnancy study. CDR3 residues: CASSQDRGRNEQYF. The DNA for the CDR3 is TGCGCCAGCAGCCAAGACAGGGGGCGCAACGAGCAGTACTTC.